Following are 27 T cell receptor beta chains from one sample sequenced in a study of blood T cell repertoires in COVID-19. Sequenced by immunoSEQ multiplex PCR; TCRdb stores in-frame clones only, minus some. The sample shows under 50,000 clones, 80% of them seen only once. Material: peripheral blood. All receptors come from a man older than 75 with active or convalescent COVID-19.

The chain employs TRBV2 and TRBJ1-3; unclear D gene. This CDR3 has 14 amino acids. The V gene's germline CDR1 is SNHLY and CDR2 FYNNEI. The V end lost 0 bases, the J end lost 0 bases, and 3 bases lay between the germline ends. The CDR3 here is CASSEALSGNTIYF. The CDR3, as DNA: TGTGCCAGCAGTGAAGCTCTCTCTGGAAACACCATATATTTT.

J is TRBJ1-4 and V is TRBV30, with TRBD1 as a possible D gene (6 bases). This CDR3 spans 15 amino acids. The germline V and J ends were trimmed by 3 bases and 3 bases, with 14 bases remaining between them. CDR1 and CDR2 from the germline V gene are GTSNPN and SVGIG (reference sequence). The CDR3 DNA is TGTGCCTGGAGCCCTGCAGGGGTTCCTAATGAAAAACTGTTTTTT. It translates to CAWSPAGVPNEKLFF. Drawing the rest from reference TRBV30 and TRBJ1-4, the complete variable domain is SQTIHQWPATLVQPVGSPLSLECTVEGTSNPNLYWYRQAAGRGLQLLFYSVGIGQISSEVPQNLSASRPQDRQFILSSKKLLLSDSGFYLCAWSPAGVPNEKLFFGSGTQLSVL.

This clone was detected only a few times. This chain links TRBV5-1 with TRBJ2-3; 11 bases map to TRBD2. Germline CDR1 SGHRS, CDR2 YFSETQ. Losses at the gene ends were 0 bases for V and 4 bases for J; bases not matched to a gene: 7. The CDR3 is made up of 17 amino acids. The CDR3, as DNA: TGCGCCAGCAGCTTGGGATTAGCGGGAGGGACGGCAGATACGCAGTATTTT. Its translation is CASSLGLAGGTADTQYF.

This clone was picked up a small number of times. The chain is built from TRBV19 and TRBJ2-2; 7 positions match TRBD1. This CDR3 has 15 amino acids. Trimming took 5 bases from V and 3 from J; bases not matched to a gene: 6. CDR1 LNHDA and CDR2 SQIVND come from the germline V gene (reference sequence). The CDR3 reads CASSPGTEDTGELFF. CDR3 sequence (DNA): TGTGCCAGTAGTCCGGGGACAGAGGACACCGGGGAGCTGTTTTTT.

This sequence joins TRBV24-1 and TRBJ2-1; D gene uncertain. Germline loops: CDR1 KGHDR, CDR2 SFDVKD. The length of the CDR3 is 14 residues. V lost 6 bases and J lost 7, with 15 bases in between. The DNA of the CDR3 is TGTGCCACCAGTATTGGAGATGGCTCGAATGAGCAGTTCTTC. It yields the protein CATSIGDGSNEQFF.

This clone was recorded at least ten times. The chain couples TRBV5-4 to TRBJ2-1; 8 nucleotides align to TRBD1. From germline, CDR1 is SGHNT and CDR2 YYREEE (reference sequence). V trimming: 1 base; J trimming: 9 bases; junction bases outside the gene matches: 9. This CDR3 has 15 residues. Here the CDR3 reads CASSLPDRDSGEQFF. The CDR3 nucleotides are TGTGCCAGCAGCTTGCCGGACAGGGATTCGGGTGAGCAGTTCTTC. Filled out from reference TRBV5-4 and TRBJ2-1, the complete variable domain reads ETGVTQSPTHLIKTRGQQVTLRCSSQSGHNTVSWYQQALGQGPQFIFQYYREEENGRGNFPPRFSGLQFPNYSSELNVNALELDDSALYLCASSLPDRDSGEQFFGPGTRLTVL.

The chain uses TRBV9 and TRBJ2-5; 7 nucleotides align to TRBD1. CDR1 is SGDLS and CDR2 is YYNGEE in the germline V gene. V lost 1 base, J lost 0 bases, and 3 bases stayed unmatched. This CDR3 has 15 amino acids. The CDR3 protein is CASSVFGTDQETQYF. The CDR3 DNA sequence: TGTGCCAGCAGCGTATTTGGGACAGACCAAGAGACCCAGTACTTC.

The chain couples TRBV7-3 to TRBJ1-3; D not certain. CDR3 length: 15 residues. Trimming left V 5 bases short and J 0 bases short, with 11 bases between. The germline CDR1 and CDR2 sequences are SGHTA and FQGTGA. Here the CDR3 DNA reads TGTGCCAGCAGCCCCTCGGGGTCCTCTGGAAACACCATATATTTT. Its protein is CASSPSGSSGNTIYF.

The V call is TRBV14, the J call TRBJ2-2, with 8 bases matching TRBD2. Germline lookup yields CDR1 SGHDN and CDR2 FVKESK. Germline trimming cut 7 bases from V and 3 bases from J; bases unmatched to any gene: 16. This CDR3 region has 18 residues. The CDR3 spells CASNNVAGRAGYTGELFF. Here the CDR3 DNA reads TGTGCCAGCAACAACGTAGCCGGGAGGGCCGGGTACACCGGGGAGCTGTTTTTT.

This chain links TRBV6-2 or TRBV6-3 with TRBJ1-1; D gene unclear. Germline assignment: CDR1 MNHEY and CDR2 SVGEGT. V was cut by 2 bases and J by 5 bases, with 6 bases left in between. The CDR3 sequence is 12 residues long. The DNA of the CDR3 is TGTGCCAGCAGTTACCTCCGGACTGAAGCTTTCTTT. This gives the protein CASSYLRTEAFF.

The rearrangement uses TRBV7-9 and TRBJ1-1; the D gene is possibly TRBD1 (5 bases). The V end was cut by 6 bases, the J end by 3 bases, with 11 bases between. The length of the CDR3 is 13 residues. The germline gives CDR1 SEHNR, CDR2 FQNEAQ (reference sequence). The CDR3 reads CASSTTGDTEAFF. CDR3 bases: TGTGCCAGCAGTACGACGGGGGACACTGAAGCTTTCTTT.

The CDR3 DNA follows: TGTGCCAGTAGTATATTTCGGAACTATGGCTACACCTTC. Its protein product is CASSIFRNYGYTF. The chain joins TRBV19 to TRBJ1-2, with no clear D. CDR3 size: 13 residues. The ends were cut back, 2 bases at V and 2 bases at J, with 6 bases in the middle. The germline CDR1 and CDR2 sequences are LNHDA and SQIVND (reference sequence). The whole variable domain, remainder taken from reference TRBV19 and TRBJ1-2, is DGGITQSPKYLFRKEGQNVTLSCEQNLNHDAMYWYRQDPGQGLRLIYYSQIVNDFQKGDIAEGYSVSREKKESFPLTVTSAQKNPTAFYLCASSIFRNYGYTFGSGTRLTVV.

This chain links TRBV5-5 with TRBJ2-2; D call uncertain. The V and J ends lost 2 bases and 7 bases respectively, with 12 bases between them. This CDR3 contains 14 residues. Germline CDR1 and CDR2: SGHKS and YYEKEE (reference sequence). CDR3: CASSLSEDHGELFF. CDR3 DNA: TGTGCCAGCAGCTTAAGCGAAGACCACGGGGAGCTGTTTTTT.

This chain uses TRBV7-6 with TRBJ2-7, with D possibly matching TRBD2 (6 bases). Trimming removed 4 bases at V and 2 bases at J, with 18 bases between. Per the germline V gene, CDR1 is SGHVS and CDR2 is FNYEAQ. The CDR3 runs to 16 residues. CDR3 sequence: CASSSPDVGGTYEQYF. CDR3 sequence (DNA): TGTGCCAGCAGCTCACCGGATGTTGGGGGGACCTACGAGCAGTACTTC.

This chain connects TRBV4-2 to TRBJ2-1; 10 nucleotides match TRBD2. There are 16 residues in the CDR3. V lost 0 bases, J lost 6 bases, and 5 bases stayed unmatched. Germline V gene sequence: CDR1 LGHNA, CDR2 YNFKEQ. CDR3 DNA: TGTGCCAGCAGCCAAGATTTAGCGGGGGGTCTCAATGAGCAGTTCTTC. The encoded protein is CASSQDLAGGLNEQFF.

In this sample, this clone turned up once. The chain couples TRBV4-1 to TRBJ2-2, with D unclear. Trimming removed 4 bases at V and 2 bases at J, with 11 bases between. The germline V gene has CDR1 MGHRA and CDR2 YSYEKL. CDR3 length equals 15 residues. CDR3 bases: TGCGCCAGCAGCCTCTCTACACTAAACACCGGGGAGCTGTTTTTT. Translated, it gives CASSLSTLNTGELFF.

The rearrangement links TRBV20-1 to TRBJ1-2, with D unresolved. The V end was cut by 6 bases, the J end by 7 bases, with 12 bases between. Germline lookup yields CDR1 DFQATT and CDR2 SNEGSKA (reference sequence). The CDR3 totals 11 residues. The CDR3 is CSAPLGLGYTF. In nucleotides, the CDR3 is TGCAGTGCCCCACTCGGTCTTGGCTACACCTTC.

The chain joins TRBV7-3 to TRBJ2-1, with D possibly TRBD2 on 5 matching bases. The V gene lost 3 bases and the J gene lost 4 bases, with 7 bases spanning the gap. There are 13 residues in the CDR3. The V gene's germline CDR1 is SGHTA and CDR2 FQGTGA. CDR3: CASSFGGYNEQFF. The DNA for the CDR3 is TGTGCCAGCAGCTTCGGAGGTTACAATGAGCAGTTCTTC.

This clone appeared a single time. V is TRBV3-1 (or the pseudogene TRBV3-2) and J is TRBJ2-7; D might be TRBD1 (6 bases). CDR1 and CDR2 from the germline V gene are LGHDT and YNNKEL (reference sequence). The CDR3 loop spans 16 amino acids. Trimming cost V 0 bases and J 1 base, with 13 bases left between them. CDR3 bases: TGTGCCAGCAGCCAAGAGGACAGTGGACCGTCCTACGAGCAGTACTTC. It yields the protein CASSQEDSGPSYEQYF.

This chain joins TRBV7-2 and TRBJ2-4; TRBD2 aligns across 9 bases. The CDR3 has 19 amino acids. Germline V gene lookup returns CDR1 SGHTA and CDR2 FQGNSA. V shed 3 bases, J shed 0 bases, and the junction held 12 bases outside the gene matches. The CDR3 here is CASSFVASGEPVAKNIQYF. The CDR3 nucleotides are TGTGCCAGCAGCTTCGTCGCTAGCGGGGAGCCGGTAGCCAAAAACATTCAGTACTTC.

This chain joins TRBV7-9 and TRBJ2-3, with TRBD1 matching 8 bases. The CDR3 sequence is 11 residues long. The J segment lost 4 bases and the V segment lost 11 bases, leaving 2 bases of the junction unmatched. The germline CDR1 and CDR2 sequences are SEHNR and FQNEAQ (reference sequence). CDR3 sequence (DNA): TGTGCCGGACAGGGTTCAGATACGCAGTATTTT. Its protein is CAGQGSDTQYF.

The CDR3 coding sequence is TGTGCCAGTAGTATGCGGCTCCATCCCTACGAGCAGTACTTC. It encodes CASSMRLHPYEQYF. The chain uses TRBV19 and TRBJ2-7; no definite D call. Germline V lookup: CDR1 LNHDA, CDR2 SQIVND (reference sequence). CDR3 length: 14 amino acids. The V end lost 3 bases, the J end lost 2 bases, and 11 bases lay between the germline ends.

This chain uses TRBV29-1 with TRBJ1-4, with 7 bases lining up with TRBD1. This CDR3 region has 14 residues. The ends lost 3 bases at V and 7 bases at J; junction bases unmatched: 8. In germline, CDR1 is SQVTM, CDR2 ANQGSEA. This CDR3 is CSVEGDRVGEKLFF. CDR3 bases: TGCAGCGTTGAGGGAGACAGGGTTGGTGAAAAACTGTTTTTT.

The gene calls are TRBV3-1 (or the pseudogene TRBV3-2) and TRBJ1-6, with D perhaps matching TRBD1 (6 bases). The germline V gene encodes CDR1 LGHDT and CDR2 YNNKEL (reference sequence). This CDR3 contains 15 residues. Trimming stripped 0 bases from V and 10 bases from J, with 13 bases between. CDR3 coding DNA: TGTGCCAGCAGCCAAGATCGGGGGGCCGACTCACCCCTCCACTTT. Encoded protein: CASSQDRGADSPLHF.

The V gene is TRBV4-3, the J gene TRBJ1-5; tentatively, D is TRBD1 (5 bases). V lost 0 bases, J lost 7 bases, and 13 bases lay in between. CDR3 length: 15 residues. Germline lookup yields CDR1 LGHNA and CDR2 YSLEER. The CDR3 sequence is CASSQDGQGGQPQHF. CDR3 DNA sequence: TGCGCCAGCAGCCAAGATGGGCAGGGCGGACAGCCCCAGCATTTT.

Notes on this clone: One junction end disagrees with the germline gene, perhaps due to a read error. This chain links TRBV7-7 with TRBJ2-7, with D possibly matching TRBD1 (5 bases). Germline CDR1 and CDR2: SSHAT and FNYEAQ (reference sequence). The CDR3 runs to 15 residues. In DNA, the CDR3 is TGTGCTAGCAGCCCAACGCAGGCAGGGCCCCACGAGCAGTACTTC. This codes for CASSPTQAGPHEQYF.

V is TRBV3-1 (or the pseudogene TRBV3-2) and J is TRBJ1-2; 8 bases fit TRBD1. Germline V gene lookup returns CDR1 LGHDT and CDR2 YNNKEL (reference sequence). V trimming: 4 bases; J trimming: 4 bases; junction bases outside the gene matches: 5. This CDR3 is 14 amino acids long. CDR3 amino acids: CASSPTGAAYGYTF. DNA for the CDR3: TGTGCCAGCAGCCCGACAGGGGCGGCCTATGGCTACACCTTC.